This TCR beta chain is from a study of blood T cell repertoires in COVID-19. Study in general: Samples taken during acute and convalescent COVID-19 were collected in the United States, Italy and Spain. T cells, B-cell-depleted T cells, or PBMCs supplied cDNA or gDNA.

Per the original data handling: Estimation of nucleated cell counts relied on the amplification of reference gene primers. Measured with immunoSEQ multiplex PCR; TCRdb has only the in-frame clones, and not every one. D and trimming were read from the DNA, whereas the V and J calls and clone size are those reported in that table. Of 160,000 or so clones listed, around 90% were seen once; the top ten hold more than 2%. The CDR3 extends over 14 amino acids. CDR1 and CDR2 (germline): MGHDK, SYGVNS. Trimming took 6 bases from V and 4 from J; bases not matched to a gene: 5. The V call is TRBV25-1, the J call TRBJ1-1; 10 bases match TRBD1. This receptor was identified in a man younger than 30 with acute or convalescent COVID-19. The specimen was peripheral blood. The CDR3 is CASRGTGVSTEAFF. In DNA, the CDR3 is TGTGCCAGCAGGGGGACAGGGGTGAGCACTGAAGCTTTCTTT.